Following are 18 T cell receptor beta chains from one sample sequenced in a study of blood T cells in healthy people across ages. With a J-beta primer mix and a sample-barcoded 5' primer, a second PCR ran 7 to 11 cycles. TCRdb independently ran MiXCR on the 5' RACE reads; one entry per CDR3 protein. The table has about 800,000 distinct CDR3 sequences, 25% seen once; the top ten hold around 3.6%. These data are also associated with another study on T cells of mothers and their children.

Specimen: blood. The receptors were gathered from a boy between 10 and 17 years old in good health.

This clonotype has more than one count but fewer than ten. The V call is TRBV27, the J call TRBJ1-2; D uncertain. The V and J ends lost 2 bases and 0 bases respectively, with 10 bases between them. Per the germline V gene, CDR1 is MNHEY and CDR2 is SMNVEV (reference sequence). This CDR3 is 15 amino acids long. The chain's CDR3 is CASSLMYGTNYGYTF. The CDR3 DNA sequence: TGTGCCAGCAGTTTAATGTACGGCACTAACTATGGCTACACCTTC.

The V gene is TRBV4-3, the J gene TRBJ2-5; 7 nucleotides match TRBD1. The germline V gene has CDR1 LGHNA and CDR2 YSLEER. V gave up 0 bases and J gave up 4 bases; unmatched junction bases: 11. The CDR3 runs to 17 residues. The CDR3 is CASSQEIRQGWGETQYF. In DNA, the CDR3 is TGCGCCAGCAGCCAAGAGATTCGACAGGGCTGGGGAGAGACCCAGTACTTC.

The gene calls are TRBV28 and TRBJ1-2, with D possibly being TRBD1 (6 bases). Trimming shortened V by 1 base and J by 2 bases, and 11 bases separated the two germline ends. The CDR3 consists of 15 residues. Germline V gene data show CDR1 as MDHEN and CDR2 as SYDVKM. The CDR3 loop reads CASSLLAGENYGYTF. The CDR3 DNA reads TGTGCCAGCAGTTTATTGGCAGGGGAGAACTATGGCTACACCTTC.

This chain connects TRBV2 to TRBJ2-2, with a weak D call TRBD1 (5 bases). V lost 6 bases to trimming and J lost 3 bases, with 23 bases between them. The CDR3 is made up of 18 amino acids. CDR1 is SNHLY, CDR2 FYNNEI, per germline. CDR3 bases: TGTGCCAGCAGGGAGACAGCAACTACCTCTGGGGACACCGGGGAGCTGTTTTTT. Protein sequence: CASRETATTSGDTGELFF.

The CDR3 nucleotides read TGTGCCACCAGTCCCCCCGGGCTAGCGGGGGAGAAAGATACGCAGTATTTT. Its translation: CATSPPGLAGEKDTQYF. The chain combines TRBV24-1 with TRBJ2-3; 10 bases fit TRBD2. The CDR3 loop spans 17 amino acids. Germline-derived CDR1 and CDR2 are KGHDR and SFDVKD. V dropped 6 bases and J dropped 5; count of bases not matched to a gene: 13.

The gene calls are TRBV4-1 and TRBJ2-1; D is unresolved. CDR1 and CDR2 (germline): MGHRA, YSYEKL. This CDR3 has 15 amino acids. V was shortened by 3 bases and J by 4 bases, with 13 bases between the two germline ends. This CDR3 is CASSQGPTRYNEQFF. CDR3 sequence (DNA): TGCGCCAGCAGCCAGGGCCCAACCCGATACAATGAGCAGTTCTTC.

This chain joins TRBV12-3 or TRBV12-4 and TRBJ1-2; tentative D call: TRBD1 (5 bases). Between the trimmed V and J ends, which lost 4 bases and 4 bases, there was a span of 16 bases. The CDR3 spans 15 residues. The CDR3: CASSSRGQTVYGYTF. CDR3 nucleotides: TGTGCCAGCAGTTCCCGAGGGCAGACAGTCTATGGCTACACCTTC.

This clonotype was detected only a few times. The rearrangement uses TRBV7-9 and TRBJ2-1; D is ambiguous. The CDR3 extends over 14 amino acids. Germline CDR1 is SEHNR and CDR2 is FQNEAQ (reference sequence). V was cut by 1 base and J by 4 bases, with 8 bases left in between. The CDR3 sequence: CASSLVLGYNEQFF. In nucleotides, the CDR3 is TGTGCCAGCAGCTTAGTACTGGGTTACAATGAGCAGTTCTTC.

This sequence joins TRBV27 and TRBJ2-7; 9 bases are a match to TRBD2. CDR1 MNHEY and CDR2 SMNVEV come from the germline V gene (reference sequence). There are 14 residues in the CDR3. Germline trimming cut 5 bases from V and 4 bases from J; bases unmatched to any gene: 6. The CDR3 here is CASSPTSGEYEQYF. The CDR3 DNA is TGTGCCAGCAGTCCGACTAGCGGAGAGTACGAGCAGTACTTC.

This clonotype was observed a few times. This chain connects TRBV28 to TRBJ1-1, with TRBD1 matching 9 bases. Germline lookup yields CDR1 MDHEN and CDR2 SYDVKM. Unmatched junction bases numbered 4, after V lost 6 bases and J lost 5 bases. This CDR3 is built from 13 residues. The CDR3 region has the DNA TGTGCCAGCAGACGGGACAGGGTAACTGAAGCTTTCTTT. Amino acid sequence: CASRRDRVTEAFF.

This clonotype was seen a few times. V and J are TRBV6-2 or TRBV6-3 and TRBJ2-1; TRBD2 matches 7 bases. Germline V gene sequence: CDR1 MNHEY, CDR2 SVGEGT. The CDR3 is made up of 16 amino acids. J was trimmed by 9 bases and V by 2 bases; bases with no gene match: 13. The CDR3 protein is CASSYRTGREYLEQFF. DNA for the CDR3: TGTGCCAGCAGTTACCGTACCGGGCGGGAGTATCTTGAGCAGTTCTTC.

This clonotype was counted a few times. The chain has TRBV6-6 and TRBJ1-1; 8 positions agree with TRBD1. The germline CDR1 and CDR2 sequences are MNHNY and SVGAGI (reference sequence). The CDR3 consists of 14 residues. V gave up 5 bases and J gave up 7 bases; unmatched junction bases: 9. This CDR3 is CASSPQGAIGEAFF. The CDR3 bases are TGTGCCAGCAGTCCCCAGGGGGCGATAGGTGAAGCTTTCTTT.

The chain joins TRBV2 to TRBJ1-1; maybe TRBD1 (5 bases). Between the trimmed V and J ends, which lost 6 bases and 7 bases, there was a span of 9 bases. The length of the CDR3 is 11 residues. Looked up from germline, CDR1 is SNHLY and CDR2 is FYNNEI. CDR3 loop: CASSDSYEAFF. CDR3 DNA sequence: TGTGCCAGCAGCGACAGTTATGAAGCTTTCTTT.

This chain links TRBV28 with TRBJ1-1; D is possibly TRBD1 (6 bases). This CDR3 is 14 amino acids long. V lost 6 bases, J lost 4 bases, and 15 bases lay in between. CDR1 and CDR2 from the germline V gene are MDHEN and SYDVKM. CDR3 region: CASRLRGGSTEAFF. The DNA of the CDR3 is TGTGCCAGCAGGCTCAGGGGAGGGAGCACTGAAGCTTTCTTT.

The chain links TRBV29-1 to TRBJ1-2, with no clear D. V lost 5 bases to trimming and J lost 4 bases, with 8 bases between them. Germline CDR1 is SQVTM and CDR2 is ANQGSEA. This CDR3 is built from 11 residues. CDR3 sequence: CSVRAVYGYTF. CDR3 nucleotides: TGCAGCGTTCGGGCGGTCTATGGCTACACCTTC.

The chain combines TRBV24-1 with TRBJ1-4; the match to TRBD1 covers 8 bases. This CDR3 has 14 amino acids. Germline V gene data show CDR1 as KGHDR and CDR2 as SFDVKD. The J segment lost 7 bases and the V segment lost 8 bases, leaving 8 bases of the junction unmatched. The DNA of the CDR3 is TGTGCCACCATTCAGGGGGCACTATCTGAAAAACTGTTTTTT. Protein product: CATIQGALSEKLFF.

CDR3 DNA: TGTGCCAGCAGAGGAGAAAGCAGCGGGGAGCTGTTTTTT. This encodes CASRGESSGELFF. This chain uses TRBV4-2 with TRBJ2-2; D gene unclear. Germline V CDR1 and CDR2: LGHNA, YNFKEQ. The CDR3 has 13 amino acids. V lost 6 bases and J lost 7, with 12 bases in between.

The CDR3 sequence is CASSLVGQGATGGTDTQYF. The CDR3 nucleotides are TGTGCCAGCAGTTTGGTGGGGCAGGGGGCGACAGGGGGCACAGATACGCAGTATTTT. J is TRBJ2-3 and V is TRBV12-3 or TRBV12-4; 8 bases are a match to TRBD1. V lost 3 bases and J lost 1; bases outside the gene matches: 15. The CDR3 extends over 19 amino acids.